This TCR beta chain was obtained from a study of identical twins (dated by TCRdb to about 2016). Regarding the complete study: TCR alpha and beta repertoires from monozygotic twins, unrelated adults of various ages and cord blood were deep-sequenced to test whether fetal clonotypes persist. Replicate twin experiments were performed at different times using different library preparation protocols to rule out contamination. General findings and caveats noted by the study authors: Recombination models systematically underestimated out-of-frame TCR alpha sharing in monozygotic twins but agreed with sharing between unrelated individuals. Compared with coincidental sharing between unrelated individuals, out-of-frame TCR alpha sequences shared between twins showed an excess of sequences with low generation probability. Fewer insertions were carried by abundant cord blood beta clonotypes; a weaker similar trend was observed in young adult naive repertoires, while no such trend was observed in memory repertoires. Invariant T cells such as MAIT and iNKT could partly confound zero-insertion analyses, although diverse VJ usage argued against such confounding for most clonotypes. Because the same donors could not be followed over many years, the conclusions relied on cross-sectional statistical analysis. A weaker excess of twin sharing was found in beta out-of-frame sequences because the signal-to-noise ratio was lowered by fewer shared sequences.

The library was produced with 5' RACE. Sequencing relied on an Illumina HiSeq 2000. Template switching added a universal primer binding site, and the final cDNA carried a unique molecular identifier that allowed TCR cDNA molecules to be counted accurately. First-strand cDNA for TCR alpha and beta chains was synthesized from specific primers in the conserved constant-segment region. Each cDNA library was double barcoded, with a SMART-Mk sample barcode plus Illumina barcodes, to control for contamination. TruSeq adapter sequences, together with Illumina sample barcodes, were added in two successive PCR steps. The TCR alpha and beta cDNA libraries were sequenced on the Illumina HiSeq platform using custom primers. In the paper's pipeline: Raw reads were processed with MiGEC to extract unique molecular identifiers, and MiXCR was used to determine CDR3 positions. Recombination models were inferred per individual with the repgenHMM and IGoR tools using an EM algorithm. Shared clonotype analysis was performed with the tcR package in R, normalizing sharing by the product of cloneset sizes. To study raw recombination without the effects of thymic and clonal selection, out-of-frame nonproductive sequences were analyzed. The raw public data were reprocessed by TCRdb itself: fastp quality trimming at Q25, MiXCR clonotype calling, in-frame beta chains only. Identical CDR3 proteins give one entry, which carries the most common genes and DNA. TCRdb's processing, not the authors', yielded these V and J calls. The sample profile shows hundreds of thousands of distinct CDR3 sequences; 9% to 15% of them were found once. The ten largest clones capture around 1.5% of the sample.

Only healthy Caucasian donors were included. Three pairs of female monozygotic twins, all aged roughly 18 to 30 years, made up the twin cohort. The RNA used for TCR libraries was isolated from peripheral blood mononuclear cells. Only a few counts were recorded for this clonotype. The specificity of this receptor is unknown. Base-call qualities are not available, and no considerably larger clone is one nucleotide away. Including the terminal cysteine and phenylalanine, the CDR3 comprises 17 residues. The read is trimmed to its CDR3 DNA, 51 bases read in frame from base 1. V trim: 0 bases; J trim: 8 bases; unmatched bases: 9. Taken from the germline V gene, the CDR1 and CDR2 loops are SGHRS and YFSETQ. These same records also appear under a second study, on yellow fever vaccine responses in identical twins. As the second paper documents: The authors reported that the T cell response to vaccination in identical twins appeared partly convergent and partly personalized. In the study, vaccine-responding T cell clones were precisely tracked in identical twins.

The receptor was derived from a woman aged 18-29 years in good health. The chain links TRBV5-1 with TRBJ2-1; 12 of the junction bases match TRBD2. The sample consisted of PBMCs. The DNA is as follows: TGCGCCAGCAGCTTGGTGGAGACTAGCGGGAGAAAAGATGAGCAGTTCTTC. This encodes CASSLVETSGRKDEQFF. With the rest looked up from the reference TRBV5-1 and TRBJ2-1 genes rather than sequenced, the full variable domain is KAGVTQTPRYLIKTRGQQVTLSCSPISGHRSVSWYQQTPGQGLQFLFEYFSETQRNKGNFPGRFSGRQFSNSRSEMNVSTLELGDSALYLCASSLVETSGRKDEQFFGPGTRLTVL.